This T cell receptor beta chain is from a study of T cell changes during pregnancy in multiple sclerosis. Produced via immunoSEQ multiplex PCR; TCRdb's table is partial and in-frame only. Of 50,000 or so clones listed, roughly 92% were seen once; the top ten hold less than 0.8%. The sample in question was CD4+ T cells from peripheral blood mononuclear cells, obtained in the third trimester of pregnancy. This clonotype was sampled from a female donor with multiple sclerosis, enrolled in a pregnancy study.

The CDR3 DNA reads as TGTGCCAGCAGCTTGGACAGGGGGGTGAATAGCTACACCTTC. The encoded protein is CASSLDRGVNSYTF. The J gene is TRBJ1-2, the V gene TRBV7-9; 10 bases align to TRBD1. The CDR3 length is 14 residues. Unmatched junction bases numbered 7, after V lost 3 bases and J lost 9 bases. The V gene's germline CDR1 is SEHNR and CDR2 FQNEAQ (reference sequence).